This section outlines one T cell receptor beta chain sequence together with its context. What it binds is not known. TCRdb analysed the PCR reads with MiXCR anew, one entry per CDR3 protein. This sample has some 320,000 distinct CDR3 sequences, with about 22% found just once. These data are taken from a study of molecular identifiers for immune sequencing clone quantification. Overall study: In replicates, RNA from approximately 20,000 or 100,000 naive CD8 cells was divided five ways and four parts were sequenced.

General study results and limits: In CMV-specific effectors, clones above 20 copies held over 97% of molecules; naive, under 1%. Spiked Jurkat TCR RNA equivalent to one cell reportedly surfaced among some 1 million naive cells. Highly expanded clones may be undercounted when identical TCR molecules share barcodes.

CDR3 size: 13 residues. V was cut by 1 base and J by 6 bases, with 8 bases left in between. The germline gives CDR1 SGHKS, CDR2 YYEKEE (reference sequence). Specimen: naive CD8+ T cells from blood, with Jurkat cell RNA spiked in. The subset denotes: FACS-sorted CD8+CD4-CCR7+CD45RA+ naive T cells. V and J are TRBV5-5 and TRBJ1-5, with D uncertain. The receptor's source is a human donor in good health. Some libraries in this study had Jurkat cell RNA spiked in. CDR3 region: CASSLQPPQPQHF. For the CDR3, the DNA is TGTGCCAGCAGCTTGCAACCCCCTCAGCCCCAGCATTTT.